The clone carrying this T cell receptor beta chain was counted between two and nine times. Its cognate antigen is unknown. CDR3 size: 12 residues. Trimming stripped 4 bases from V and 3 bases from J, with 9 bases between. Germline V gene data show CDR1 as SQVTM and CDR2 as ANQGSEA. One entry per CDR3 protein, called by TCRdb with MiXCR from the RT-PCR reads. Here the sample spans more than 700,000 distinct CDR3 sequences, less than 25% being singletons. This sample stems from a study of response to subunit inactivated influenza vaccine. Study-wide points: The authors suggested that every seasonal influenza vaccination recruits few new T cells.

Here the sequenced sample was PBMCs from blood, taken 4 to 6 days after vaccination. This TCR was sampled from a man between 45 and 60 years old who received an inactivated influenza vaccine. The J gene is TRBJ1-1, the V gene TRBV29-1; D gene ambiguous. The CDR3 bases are TGCAGCGTTGGTGGGGTCCACACTGAAGCTTTCTTT. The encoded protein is CSVGGVHTEAFF. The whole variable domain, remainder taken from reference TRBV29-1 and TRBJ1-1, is SAVISQKPSRDICQRGTSLTIQCQVDSQVTMMFWYRQQPGQSLTLIATANQGSEATYESGFVIDKFPISRPNLTFSTLTVSNMSPEDSSIYLCSVGGVHTEAFFGQGTRLTVV.